Given below is one TCR beta chain in context. This clonotype occurred a few times. Its specific antigen is unknown. Base qualities were left out, and no much larger clone turns up one base away. This entry comes from a study of blood T cells in healthy people across ages (dated by TCRdb to the mid-2010s). Concerning the study at large: In model experiments, template switching captured about one uniquely barcoded TCR beta cDNA molecule for every two T cells. The study measured age-related changes in TCR beta repertoire diversity using deep sequencing normalized with unique cDNA molecular identifiers. Donors were grouped into four age groups: young (average roughly 16 years), middle-aged (about 40), aged (62) and long-lived (approximately 81). Two additional independent replicas of 1 million unique cDNA reads from the same blood draw were analyzed for two donors (one aged 18 to 30 and one aged 80 or older). What the authors observed across the whole study: Donor CMV infection status was unknown, potentially confounding age-related changes in expanded clonotypes. Observed TCR beta diversity per million T cells fell roughly linearly with age, and a significant reduction was already apparent by age about 36. Observed TCR beta diversity correlated strongly with the percentage of naive T cells measured by flow cytometry. Compared with the aged group, the long-lived group had more naive CD4+ T cells, fewer expanded clones and increased TCR diversity, suggesting age selection. Estimates of total diversity based on one million sequenced T cells were considered lower bounds and underestimates. Because profiling used bulk unsorted PBMCs, naive and antigen-experienced compartments could not be compared conclusively.

CDR1 and CDR2 are read off the germline V gene (reference sequence) as DFQATT and SNEGSKA. Here V drops 0 bases and J drops 9 bases, and the junction holds 10 bases not matched to any gene. Taken from cysteine to phenylalanine, the CDR3 has 14 residues. The CDR3 DNA has 42 bases and is translated from base 1. The library was prepared using 5' RACE. TCRdb records Illumina HiSeq 2500 as the sequencer. A second PCR of roughly 7 to 11 cycles was performed with a sample-barcoded 5' primer and a J-beta primer mix. A template-switch 5' adaptor carrying 12 random nucleotides introduced a unique molecular identifier onto each TCR beta cDNA molecule. At least 2.5 million CDR3-containing paired-end reads were obtained from each sample. All of the RNA was converted into first-strand cDNA using the Mint cDNA synthesis kit, with a TRBC-specific oligonucleotide serving as the primer. All cDNA was treated with uracil-DNA glycosylase and then went through a first 18-cycle PCR with the universal primers M1SS and BC2_uni_R. As for how the authors treated the data: Normalization of each sample was performed by random selection of 1 million high-quality reads, each carrying a distinct molecular identifier. Instead of being binned into consensus sequences, reads with shared molecular identifiers were discarded. CDR3 identification, clonotype clustering and error correction used MiTCR with a Q25 quality threshold and the strictest error-elimination algorithm. A nonparametric unseen species model with Euler transformation was used to estimate lower-bound total TCR beta diversity. TCRdb reprocessing: public reads trimmed at Q25 with fastp, clones called with MiXCR, in-frame beta chains kept. Under each unique CDR3 protein, matching rows form one entry showing the most common genes and DNA. These V and J calls are TCRdb output, not the study's own analysis. For this sample there are around 1,000,000 distinct CDR3 sequences; approximately 26% appear just once. The ten largest clones add up to less than 0.75% of the sample.

The donors were roughly 40 Caucasian individuals from Russia, aged roughly 6 to 90 years, who were systemically healthy. Approximately 9.3 milliliters of peripheral blood were collected from each donor into EDTA-treated Vacutainer tubes. Ficoll-Paque density-gradient centrifugation was used to isolate PBMCs, with at least 7 million per sample. Trizol reagent was used to extract total RNA from the PBMCs, yielding at least 5 micrograms per sample. For every donor, an aliquot of PBMCs went through flow cytometry to measure the percentages of naive CD45RAhigh/CD27high T cells. This sample also appeared in a second study, on T cells of mothers and their children. The second source states: Donors were nine systemically healthy Caucasian individuals: three mothers and their six children. cDNA synthesis used all of the extracted RNA, with around 1.5 ug of RNA in each 15 ul reaction. In the second PCR, sample barcodes and 2-4 random nucleotides were introduced via the M1S primer. Over 8 million TCR beta CDR3 reads came from each mother, compared with 3.3 million or so reads from each child. TCR recombination output is similarly shaped by thymic selection in related and unrelated pairs, with a minor effect exerted by inherited differences. Normalized repertoire overlap in related mother-child pairs was always slightly higher than in unrelated mother-child pairs, but the difference was never significant. With a sensitivity of approximately 100 clones per million clonotypes, no persistent microchimeric T cell clones were detected. To look for features that set related mother-child pairs apart from unrelated individuals, the researchers ran deep NGS to compare the TCR beta repertoires of mothers and children. On average, the children were approximately 11 +/- 4 years old, while the mothers were roughly 36 +/- 4 years old. After adapter ligation with NEBNext reagents, the libraries were sequenced on Illumina HiSeq 2000 with 100+100 nt paired-end reads. To avoid cross-contamination, the mother libraries and the child libraries were prepared a month apart and sequenced in separate runs. For each donor, somewhere between about 500,000 and 2,000,000 distinct TCR beta clonotypes were identified. Naive TCR beta clonotypes were estimated from low-frequency clonotypes matched to each donor's FACS-determined naive share, without sorting.

Sequenced sample: blood. The chain employs TRBV20-1 and TRBJ2-7; 8 bases in the junction line up with TRBD2. This sequence was found in a girl aged 2 to 10 in good health. The DNA sequence reads TGCAGTGCTAGAGATAAACTAGCGGTAAACGGGCAGTACTTC. This sequence encodes CSARDKLAVNGQYF.